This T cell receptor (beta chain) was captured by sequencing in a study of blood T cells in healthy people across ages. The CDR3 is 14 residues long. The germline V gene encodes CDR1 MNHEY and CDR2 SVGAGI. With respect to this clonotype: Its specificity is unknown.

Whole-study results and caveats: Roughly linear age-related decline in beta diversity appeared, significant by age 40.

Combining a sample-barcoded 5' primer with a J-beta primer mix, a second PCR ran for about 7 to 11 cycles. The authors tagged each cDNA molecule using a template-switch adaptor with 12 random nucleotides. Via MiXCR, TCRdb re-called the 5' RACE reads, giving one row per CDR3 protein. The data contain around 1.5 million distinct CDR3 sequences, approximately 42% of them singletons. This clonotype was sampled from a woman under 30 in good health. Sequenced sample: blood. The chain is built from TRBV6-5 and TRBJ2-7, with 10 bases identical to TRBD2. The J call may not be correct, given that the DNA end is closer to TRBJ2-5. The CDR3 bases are TGTGCCAGCAGCTCCAAAGCGGGAGGGGCGACCCAGTACTTC. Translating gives CASSSKAGGATQYF.